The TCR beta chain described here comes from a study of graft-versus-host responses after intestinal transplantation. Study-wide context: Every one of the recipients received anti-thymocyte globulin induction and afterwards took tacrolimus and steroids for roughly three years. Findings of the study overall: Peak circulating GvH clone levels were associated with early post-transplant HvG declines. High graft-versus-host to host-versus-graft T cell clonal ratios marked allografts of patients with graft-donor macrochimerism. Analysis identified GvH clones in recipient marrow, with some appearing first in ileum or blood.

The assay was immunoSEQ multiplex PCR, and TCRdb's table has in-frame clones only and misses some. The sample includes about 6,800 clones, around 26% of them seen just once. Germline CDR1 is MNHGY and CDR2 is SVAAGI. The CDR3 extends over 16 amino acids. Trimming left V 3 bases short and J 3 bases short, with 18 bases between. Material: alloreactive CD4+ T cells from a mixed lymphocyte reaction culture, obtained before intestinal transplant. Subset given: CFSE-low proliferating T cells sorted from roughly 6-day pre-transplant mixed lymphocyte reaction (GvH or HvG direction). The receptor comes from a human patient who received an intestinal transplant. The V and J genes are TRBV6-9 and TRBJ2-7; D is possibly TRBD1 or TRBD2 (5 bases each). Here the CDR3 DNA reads TGTGCCAGCAGTTACAGTCTCCTGGGGGTGAGCTACGAGCAGTACTTC. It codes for CASSYSLLGVSYEQYF.